These 10 T cell receptor beta chains were sequenced from one sample in a study of T cell responses to AZD1222 COVID-19 vaccine. Profiling relied on immunoSEQ multiplex PCR, and the TCRdb table lists in-frame clones only, not all of them. In the table there are more than 85,000 clones, more than 75% of which are singletons. Sequences were derived from peripheral blood, sampled 28 days after the second AZD1222 dose. Receptor source: an adult who received the AZD1222 COVID-19 vaccine.

CDR3 nucleotides: TGTGCCAGCTCACCCGGGACACTAAACACAGATACGCAGTATTTT. This encodes CASSPGTLNTDTQYF. This chain uses TRBV18 with TRBJ2-3; D might be TRBD1 (6 bases). Trimming stripped 3 bases from V and 2 bases from J, with 12 bases between. This CDR3 is built from 15 residues. In germline, CDR1 is KGHSH, CDR2 LQKENI.

This clone came up a few times. The rearrangement joins TRBV9 to TRBJ2-1, with TRBD2 matching over 11 bases. The V gene end was trimmed by 4 bases and the J gene end by 6 bases; junction bases not matched to a gene: 9. CDR1 is SGDLS and CDR2 is YYNGEE in the germline V gene. The CDR3 totals 16 residues. CDR3 coding DNA: TGTGCCAGCAGCAAAACCGGGACTAGCGGTAGCAATGAGCAGTTCTTC. This sequence encodes CASSKTGTSGSNEQFF.

This clone was seen only a few times. This chain joins TRBV19 and TRBJ2-1; no definite D call. Trimming removed 9 bases from V and 1 base from J, with 10 bases in between. CDR1 and CDR2 from the germline V gene are LNHDA and SQIVND (reference sequence). The CDR3 loop spans 13 amino acids. CDR3 sequence (DNA): TGTGCCAGCAAGACGGGTTCCTACAATGAGCAGTTCTTC. Encoded protein: CASKTGSYNEQFF.

The rearrangement joins TRBV6-5 to TRBJ2-5; D unresolved. V was trimmed by 0 bases and J by 2 bases, leaving 7 bases between them. Germline CDR1 reads MNHEY; CDR2 reads SVGAGI. CDR3 size: 14 residues. The CDR3 spells CASSYSRAQETQYF. DNA for the CDR3: TGTGCCAGCAGTTACTCGAGAGCTCAAGAGACCCAGTACTTC.

The chain couples TRBV2 to TRBJ1-2, with D hard to call. CDR3 length: 15 residues. CDR1 SNHLY and CDR2 FYNNEI come from the germline V gene. With 0 bases removed from V and 2 bases from J, the gap between germline ends came to 10 bases. CDR3 DNA sequence: TGTGCCAGCAGTGAAGCGAGCAGCCGGAACTATGGCTACACCTTC. Encoded protein: CASSEASSRNYGYTF.

This chain links TRBV6-5 with TRBJ2-2; TRBD1 might be the D (5 bases). CDR3 length equals 14 residues. Germline values: CDR1 MNHEY, CDR2 SVGAGI. Trimming removed 4 bases from V and 3 bases from J, with 9 bases in between. The CDR3 nucleotides read TGTGCCAGCAGTTTAGTGGGGCACACCGGGGAGCTGTTTTTT. Translating gives CASSLVGHTGELFF.

The rearrangement uses TRBV5-1 and TRBJ1-1; weak D call: TRBD1 (5 bases). The germline gives CDR1 SGHRS, CDR2 YFSETQ. The CDR3 extends over 15 amino acids. V was shortened by 3 bases and J by 2 bases, with 14 bases between the two germline ends. In DNA form, the CDR3 reads TGCGCCAGCAGCTCCGAGGGCCAGGGCAACACTGAAGCTTTCTTT. Translation: CASSSEGQGNTEAFF.

The chain employs TRBV29-1 and TRBJ2-3; tentative D call: TRBD2 (5 bases). Trimming cost V 8 bases and J 3 bases, with 12 bases left between them. In germline, CDR1 is SQVTM, CDR2 ANQGSEA. This CDR3 contains 12 residues. This chain's CDR3 is CSITTGTDTQYF. DNA for the CDR3: TGCAGCATAACAACGGGGACAGATACGCAGTATTTT.

The gene calls are TRBV15 and TRBJ1-2; D uncertain. The CDR3 spans 17 residues. Germline CDR1 reads LNHNV; CDR2 reads YYDKDF (reference sequence). The V end lost 0 bases, the J end lost 5 bases, and 19 bases lay between the germline ends. Here the CDR3 DNA reads TGTGCCACCAGCAGAGATCCAATTTCCCGGGCCCAATATGGCTACACCTTC. Translating gives CATSRDPISRAQYGYTF.

The chain carries TRBV5-4 and TRBJ2-1; D is ambiguous. This CDR3 is built from 13 residues. The V gene lost 0 bases and the J gene lost 15 bases, with 16 bases spanning the gap. Germline lookup yields CDR1 SGHNT and CDR2 YYREEE (reference sequence). As DNA, the CDR3 is TGTGCCAGCAGCTTGGCTGGCGTCCCATGGGTGTTCTTC. It specifies CASSLAGVPWVFF. Looking up the rest from reference TRBV5-4 and TRBJ2-1 gives the full variable domain: ETGVTQSPTHLIKTRGQQVTLRCSSQSGHNTVSWYQQALGQGPQFIFQYYREEENGRGNFPPRFSGLQFPNYSSELNVNALELDDSALYLCASSLAGVPWVFFGPGTRLTVL.